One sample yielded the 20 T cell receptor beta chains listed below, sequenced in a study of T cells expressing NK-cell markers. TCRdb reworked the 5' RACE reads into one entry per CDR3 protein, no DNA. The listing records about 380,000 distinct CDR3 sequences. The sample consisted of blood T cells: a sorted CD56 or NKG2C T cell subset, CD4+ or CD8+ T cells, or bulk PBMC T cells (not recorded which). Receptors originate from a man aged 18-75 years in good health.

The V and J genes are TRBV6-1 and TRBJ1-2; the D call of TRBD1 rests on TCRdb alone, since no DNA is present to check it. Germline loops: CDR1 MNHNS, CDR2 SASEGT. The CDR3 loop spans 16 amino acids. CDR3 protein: CASSMMSRRQNYGYTF.

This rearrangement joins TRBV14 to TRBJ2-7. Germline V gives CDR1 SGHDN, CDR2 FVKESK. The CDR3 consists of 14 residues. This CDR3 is CASSRYGDSYEQYF.

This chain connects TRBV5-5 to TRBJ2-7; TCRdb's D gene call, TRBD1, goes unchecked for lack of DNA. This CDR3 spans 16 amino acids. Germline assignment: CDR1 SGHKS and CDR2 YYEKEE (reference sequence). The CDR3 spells CASSLEWSGGRDQQYF.

CDR3 sequence reads: CASSQGVTGELFF. This chain joins TRBV28 and TRBJ2-2; TCRdb's D gene call, TRBD1, goes unchecked for lack of DNA. CDR1 and CDR2 from the germline V gene are MDHEN and SYDVKM. CDR3 length: 13 residues.

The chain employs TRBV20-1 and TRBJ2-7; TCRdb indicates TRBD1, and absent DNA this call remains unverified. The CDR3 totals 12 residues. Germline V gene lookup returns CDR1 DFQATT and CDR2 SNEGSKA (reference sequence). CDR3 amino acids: CSANRGMNEQYF.

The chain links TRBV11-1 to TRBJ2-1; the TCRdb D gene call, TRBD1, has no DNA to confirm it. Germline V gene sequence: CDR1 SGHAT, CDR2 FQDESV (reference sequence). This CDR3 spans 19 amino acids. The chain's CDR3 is CASSLARGGAPSSYNEQFF.

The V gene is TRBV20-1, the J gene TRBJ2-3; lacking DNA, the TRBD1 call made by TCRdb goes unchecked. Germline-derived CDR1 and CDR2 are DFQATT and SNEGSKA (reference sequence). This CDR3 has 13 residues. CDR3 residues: CSASPGHTDTQYF.

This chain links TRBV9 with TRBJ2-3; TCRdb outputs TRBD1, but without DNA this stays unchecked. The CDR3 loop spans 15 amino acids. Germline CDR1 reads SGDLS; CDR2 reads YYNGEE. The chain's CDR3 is CASSVATWGVDTQYF.

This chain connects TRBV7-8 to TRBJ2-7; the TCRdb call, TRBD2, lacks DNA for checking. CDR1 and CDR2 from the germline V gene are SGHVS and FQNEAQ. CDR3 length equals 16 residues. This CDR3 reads CASSLEGVAATYEQYF.

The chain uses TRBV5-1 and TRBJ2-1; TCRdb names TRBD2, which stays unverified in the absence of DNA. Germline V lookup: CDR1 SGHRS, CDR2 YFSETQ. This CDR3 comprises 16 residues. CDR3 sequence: CASSFVSGGGYNEQFF.

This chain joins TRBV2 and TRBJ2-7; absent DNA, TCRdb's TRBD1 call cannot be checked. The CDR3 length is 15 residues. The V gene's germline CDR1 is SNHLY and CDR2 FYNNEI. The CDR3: CASSDQGGSSYEQYF.

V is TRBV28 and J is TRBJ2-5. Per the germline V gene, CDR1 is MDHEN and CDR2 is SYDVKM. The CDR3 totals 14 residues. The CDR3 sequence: CASSSLGEQETQYF.

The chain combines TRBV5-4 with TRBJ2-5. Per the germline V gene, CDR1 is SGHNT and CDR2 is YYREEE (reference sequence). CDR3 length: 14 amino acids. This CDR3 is CASSSSGDQETQYF.

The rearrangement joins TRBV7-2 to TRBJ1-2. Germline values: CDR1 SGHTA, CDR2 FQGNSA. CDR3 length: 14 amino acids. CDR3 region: CASSLRLGPGGYTF.

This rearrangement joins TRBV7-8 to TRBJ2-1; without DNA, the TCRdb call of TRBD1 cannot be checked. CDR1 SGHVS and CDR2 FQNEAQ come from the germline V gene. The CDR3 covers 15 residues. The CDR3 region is CASSPPSRGENEQFF. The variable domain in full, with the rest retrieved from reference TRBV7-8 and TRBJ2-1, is GAGVSQSPRYKVAKRGQDVALRCDPISGHVSLFWYQQALGQGPEFLTYFQNEAQLDKSGLPSDRFFAERPEGSVSTLKIQRTQQEDSAVYLCASSPPSRGENEQFFGPGTRLTVL.

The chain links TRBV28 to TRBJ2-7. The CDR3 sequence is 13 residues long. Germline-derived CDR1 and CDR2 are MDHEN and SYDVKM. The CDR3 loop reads CASSLGVRYEQYF.

The CDR3 region is CASSSPGTGKGEQYF. The rearrangement joins TRBV28 to TRBJ2-7; TCRdb selects TRBD1, and the lack of DNA leaves this call unchecked. The CDR3 sequence is 15 residues long. The V gene's germline CDR1 is MDHEN and CDR2 SYDVKM.

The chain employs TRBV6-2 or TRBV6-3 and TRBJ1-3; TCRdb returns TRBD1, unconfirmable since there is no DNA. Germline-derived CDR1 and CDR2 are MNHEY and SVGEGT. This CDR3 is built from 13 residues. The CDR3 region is CAAGTGLGNTIYF.

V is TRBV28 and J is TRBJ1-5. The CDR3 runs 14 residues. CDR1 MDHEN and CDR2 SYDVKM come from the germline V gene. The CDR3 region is CASQSPNSNQPQHF.

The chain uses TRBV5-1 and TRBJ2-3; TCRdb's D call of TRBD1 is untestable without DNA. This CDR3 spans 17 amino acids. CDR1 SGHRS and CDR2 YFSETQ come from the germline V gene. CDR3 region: CASSGLGTGTSTDTQYF.